The next 27 T cell receptor beta chains were all read from a single sample in a study of spatial heterogeneity in lung cancer. One entry per CDR3 protein results from TCRdb running MiXCR on the 5' RACE reads. This sample has 11,000 or so distinct CDR3 sequences; around 3.9% occur once, and the top ten carry roughly 7.8%. Time point meaning: sample taken at primary tumor resection. Tumor, nontumor lung or frozen PBMC supplied whole RNA that was sequenced unsorted. The sequencing used normal lung tissue next to the tumor, collected at surgery. The receptors were gathered from a male donor with early-stage non-small cell lung cancer.

In this sample, this clonotype turned up many times. Since the library was made to target alpha chains, this beta chain is a stray read and its abundance is not meaningful. The V and J genes are TRBV3-1 and TRBJ2-3, with 9 nucleotides matching TRBD1. V dropped 5 bases and J dropped 2; count of bases not matched to a gene: 5. The CDR3 sequence is 15 residues long. Germline assignment: CDR1 LGHDT and CDR2 YNNKEL (reference sequence). The CDR3 region has the DNA TGTGCCAGCAGCAAAGGGACAGGGCCCACAGATACGCAGTATTTT. Translation gives CASSKGTGPTDTQYF.

This clonotype was counted many times. For a library built for alpha chains, this beta chain is a stray read; little rests on its size. The chain links TRBV4-1 to TRBJ2-7, with 7 bases lining up with TRBD1. Looked up from germline, CDR1 is MGHRA and CDR2 is YSYEKL. CDR3 size: 17 residues. V shed 1 base and J 4 bases; nucleotides not matched to a gene: 13. The DNA for the CDR3 is TGCGCCAGCAGCCAAGGGGGACAGAGCCTCGGGTTGTACGAGCAGTACTTC. Protein product: CASSQGGQSLGLYEQYF.

At least ten counts were recorded for this clonotype. The size of this beta chain means little, since it is a stray read in a library made for alpha chains. This sequence joins TRBV20-1 and TRBJ2-7, with D possibly called TRBD1 or TRBD2 (5 bases each). This CDR3 has 12 amino acids. V dropped 2 bases and J dropped 5 bases, with 10 bases sitting between them. Germline V gene sequence: CDR1 DFQATT, CDR2 SNEGSKA (reference sequence). The CDR3 DNA reads TGCAGTGCTAGATGGGGACCTAACGAGCAGTACTTC. This translates into CSARWGPNEQYF.

Many counts were recorded for this clonotype. The library was prepared for alpha chains; this beta chain is a stray read, so its frequency means little. V usage is TRBV12-3 or TRBV12-4 and J usage is TRBJ2-5; the D is unclear. V lost 7 bases and J lost 11, with 17 bases in between. The CDR3 consists of 12 residues. The CDR3 coding sequence is TGTGCCAGCACCTTGGGCGTTCTCTCGCAGTACTTC. This translates into CASTLGVLSQYF.

This clonotype was recorded at least ten times. A library made for alpha chains picked up this beta chain off target, so its size means little. The chain employs TRBV20-1 and TRBJ1-2; D ambiguous. V was cut by 6 bases and J by 0 bases, with 11 bases left in between. This CDR3 has 13 residues. CDR1 DFQATT and CDR2 SNEGSKA come from the germline V gene (reference sequence). DNA of the CDR3: TGCAGTGCCCCTTTCGTAGCTAACTATGGCTACACCTTC. Translating gives CSAPFVANYGYTF.

By its share, this clonotype is medium-sized. This beta chain came through as a stray read in a library set up for alpha chains, and its size says little. This chain links TRBV12-5 with TRBJ2-1, with 10 bases identical to TRBD2. Looked up from germline, CDR1 is LGHNT and CDR2 is FRNRAP. This CDR3 spans 16 amino acids. V shed 5 bases and J 4 bases; nucleotides not matched to a gene: 8. CDR3 residues: CASGPAASGSYNEQFF. The CDR3 DNA follows: TGTGCTAGTGGTCCGGCAGCTAGCGGGAGTTACAATGAGCAGTTCTTC. The whole variable domain, filled in from reference TRBV12-5 and TRBJ2-1, reads DARVTQTPRHKVTEMGQEVTMRCQPILGHNTVFWYRQTMMQGLELLAYFRNRAPLDDSGMPKDRFSAEMPDATLATLKIQPSEPRDSAVYFCASGPAASGSYNEQFFGPGTRLTVL.

This clonotype is judged medium-sized. This beta chain came through as a stray read in a library set up for alpha chains, and its size says little. This rearrangement joins TRBV20-1 to TRBJ2-7, with D perhaps TRBD2 (6 bases). The germline gives CDR1 DFQATT, CDR2 SNEGSKA (reference sequence). The CDR3 has 16 residues. Deletions cut 0 bases from V and 4 bases from J, with 19 bases between. The CDR3 nucleotides are TGCAGTGCTAGAGATAATGGTGCGGGGATTGGGTACGAGCAGTACTTC. It yields the protein CSARDNGAGIGYEQYF.

The sample holds many counts of this clonotype. Since it is a stray read in a library aimed at alpha chains, this beta chain has a size that is not meaningful. V gene TRBV9 combines with J gene TRBJ2-3; 11 bases align to TRBD2. The V gene end was trimmed by 0 bases and the J gene end by 1 base; junction bases not matched to a gene: 4. CDR1 SGDLS and CDR2 YYNGEE come from the germline V gene. The CDR3 totals 17 residues. DNA for the CDR3: TGTGCCAGCAGCGTAGCCCCGACTAGCGGGGGCACAGATACGCAGTATTTT. This sequence encodes CASSVAPTSGGTDTQYF.

This clonotype was seen repeatedly, ten times or more. No DNA is shown, since the ends of the CDR3 on it are uncertain; the CDR3 is the one TCRdb lists. The size of this beta chain means little, since it is a stray read in a library made for alpha chains. The rearrangement uses TRBV3-1 and TRBJ2-1; the table's TRBD1 call for D was not verified on the DNA. Germline V gene sequence: CDR1 LGHDT, CDR2 YNNKEL (reference sequence). The length of the CDR3 is 14 amino acids, counting both ends. The CDR3 here is CASSQDFARGSPIF.

This clonotype is classed as medium-sized. As an off-target read in a library built for alpha chains, this beta chain has a frequency of little significance. The chain carries TRBV10-3 and TRBJ1-1; D remains unclear. The ends were cut back, 6 bases at V and 0 bases at J, with 14 bases in the middle. CDR3 length: 15 amino acids. CDR1 ENHRY and CDR2 SYGVKD come from the germline V gene. This CDR3 is CAISPAAGMNTEAFF. In DNA, the CDR3 is TGTGCCATCAGCCCCGCTGCGGGGATGAACACTGAAGCTTTCTTT.

This clonotype was seen at least ten times. Little can be read into the size of this beta chain, an off-target read in a library designed for alpha chains. V is TRBV4-2 and J is TRBJ1-2, with D possibly TRBD1 on 6 matching bases. The ends were cut back, 3 bases at V and 8 bases at J, with 16 bases in the middle. CDR3 length equals 14 residues. The germline gives CDR1 LGHNA, CDR2 YNFKEQ. The CDR3 DNA follows: TGTGCCAGCAGCCAGTCCGGGACATCGGGCGGCTACACCTTC. As protein: CASSQSGTSGGYTF.

This clonotype was counted many times. Because this beta chain is a stray read in a library intended to capture alpha chains, its abundance should not be given much weight. The chain is built from TRBV7-2 and TRBJ2-7; D call uncertain. V dropped 1 base and J dropped 3 bases, with 10 bases sitting between them. In germline, CDR1 is SGHTA, CDR2 FQGNSA. The length of the CDR3 is 14 residues. CDR3: CASSLGGQYYEQYF. The CDR3 DNA follows: TGTGCCAGCAGCTTAGGAGGCCAGTACTACGAGCAGTACTTC.

In this sample, this clonotype turned up many times. This beta chain came through as a stray read in a library set up for alpha chains, and its size says little. The chain is built from TRBV20-1 and TRBJ2-3, with 8 bases that match TRBD1. From germline, CDR1 is DFQATT and CDR2 SNEGSKA (reference sequence). The CDR3 is 16 residues long. Germline trimming cut 0 bases from V and 1 base from J; bases unmatched to any gene: 6. CDR3 residues: CSARDRTGYGTDTQYF. The CDR3 region has the DNA TGCAGTGCTAGAGATCGGACAGGGTACGGCACAGATACGCAGTATTTT.

Many counts were recorded for this clonotype. This beta chain slipped into a library made for alpha chains as a stray read, so its size is not meaningful. The chain joins TRBV12-3 or TRBV12-4 to TRBJ1-3, with 8 nucleotides matching TRBD1. V lost 5 bases, J lost 1 base, and 4 bases stayed unmatched. The CDR3 contains 15 residues. The CDR3 here is CASSLRQGSGNTIYF. The CDR3 coding sequence is TGTGCCAGCAGTCTCCGACAGGGGTCTGGAAACACCATATATTTT.

As to this clonotype: This beta chain lies outside the target of a library built for alpha chains; its clone size means little. V is TRBV4-1 and J is TRBJ2-5, with D possibly being TRBD2 (6 bases). V was pared by 0 bases and J by 4 bases, with 12 bases between. CDR1 is MGHRA, CDR2 YSYEKL, per germline. This CDR3 contains 15 residues. Here the CDR3 reads CASSQEATRRETQYF. The CDR3 DNA is TGCGCCAGCAGCCAAGAGGCGACTAGGCGAGAGACCCAGTACTTC.

This clonotype has more than one count but fewer than ten. Since it is a stray read in a library aimed at alpha chains, this beta chain has a size that is not meaningful. The V gene is TRBV9, the J gene TRBJ2-7; D tentatively reads TRBD1 or TRBD2 (5 bases each). Deletions cut 1 base from V and 3 bases from J, with 8 bases between. The CDR3 is made up of 13 amino acids. From germline, CDR1 is SGDLS and CDR2 YYNGEE. The CDR3 loop reads CASSVRDDYEQYF. DNA of the CDR3: TGTGCCAGCAGCGTAAGGGACGACTACGAGCAGTACTTC.

This clonotype has at least ten counts. The library was prepared for alpha chains; this beta chain is a stray read, so its frequency means little. The rearrangement uses TRBV20-1 and TRBJ2-7; D may be TRBD1 (6 bases). Germline V gives CDR1 DFQATT, CDR2 SNEGSKA (reference sequence). This CDR3 has 13 residues. V was clipped by 3 bases and J by 1 base, with 10 bases between them. CDR3 loop: CSARSTGSYEQYF. The CDR3 nucleotides read TGCAGTGCTAGGTCTACAGGGTCCTACGAGCAGTACTTC.

This clonotype came up many times. Because the library targeted alpha chains, this beta chain is an off-target read whose size means little. V usage is TRBV30 and J usage is TRBJ2-7; 7 bases are a match to TRBD2. The CDR3 consists of 15 residues. CDR1 and CDR2 (germline): GTSNPN, SVGIG (reference sequence). With V trimmed by 3 bases and J by 3 bases, 11 bases remained unmatched. CDR3 coding DNA: TGTGCCTGGAGCGGGGCCCTAGCGGAAGACTACGAGCAGTACTTC. Its protein product is CAWSGALAEDYEQYF.

This clonotype is medium-sized within its sample. This beta chain lies outside the target of a library built for alpha chains; its clone size means little. The genes are TRBV18 and TRBJ1-3; no clear D gene. The ends were cut back, 0 bases at V and 4 bases at J, with 16 bases in the middle. The CDR3 loop spans 17 amino acids. Germline V lookup: CDR1 KGHSH, CDR2 LQKENI. The CDR3 reads CASSPPGSPELGNTIYF. The CDR3 coding sequence is TGTGCCAGCTCACCACCGGGAAGCCCAGAGCTGGGAAACACCATATATTTT.

In the case of this clonotype: With the library built for alpha chains, this beta chain is off target and its frequency is not meaningful. This rearrangement joins TRBV28 to TRBJ2-3, with TRBD2 matching over 13 bases. Germline lookup yields CDR1 MDHEN and CDR2 SYDVKM. The V segment lost 5 bases and the J segment 3 bases; nucleotides outside the gene matches: 17. The CDR3 extends over 20 amino acids. CDR3 in amino acids: CASSPLTGTSGAGGTDTQYF. CDR3 DNA sequence: TGTGCCAGCAGTCCTTTGACCGGGACTAGCGGGGCCGGCGGTACAGATACGCAGTATTTT. Complete variable domain (other parts from reference TRBV28 and TRBJ2-3): DVKVTQSSRYLVKRTGEKVFLECVQDMDHENMFWYRQDPGLGLRLIYFSYDVKMKEKGDIPEGYSVSREKKERFSLILESASTNQTSMYLCASSPLTGTSGAGGTDTQYFGPGTRLTVL.

This clonotype was observed many times. Since the library was made to target alpha chains, this beta chain is a stray read and its abundance is not meaningful. V is TRBV27 and J is TRBJ1-5; TRBD1 aligns across 7 bases. The CDR3 sequence is 15 residues long. Germline V lookup: CDR1 MNHEY, CDR2 SMNVEV (reference sequence). With V trimmed by 0 bases and J by 2 bases, 1 base remained unmatched. This chain's CDR3 is CASSLSGGGNQPQHF. The CDR3 DNA reads TGTGCCAGCAGTTTATCAGGGGGCGGCAATCAGCCCCAGCATTTT.

This clonotype was recorded many times. This beta chain was picked up by a library intended for alpha chains and is off target, so its count carries little meaning. CDR3 sequence reads: CASSESWTGLNEKLFF. The CDR3 nucleotides are TGTGCCAGCAGTGAATCGTGGACAGGCCTTAATGAAAAACTGTTTTTT. V is TRBV6-1 and J is TRBJ1-4; 7 nucleotides line up with TRBD1. The J segment lost 4 bases and the V segment lost 2 bases, leaving 7 bases of the junction unmatched. The CDR3 extends over 16 amino acids. Germline loops: CDR1 MNHNS, CDR2 SASEGT.

This clonotype occurred many times. This beta chain is off target for a library built for alpha chains, so its abundance means little. This sequence joins TRBV5-1 and TRBJ2-1; no definite D call. V shed 0 bases and J shed 0 bases, with 10 bases lying between them. Germline V gives CDR1 SGHRS, CDR2 YFSETQ. The CDR3 runs 16 residues. CDR3 sequence reads: CASSLEGNPSYNEQFF. CDR3 coding DNA: TGCGCCAGCAGCTTGGAGGGAAACCCCTCCTACAATGAGCAGTTCTTC. Together with reference TRBV5-1 and TRBJ2-1, the CDR3 gives the full variable domain: KAGVTQTPRYLIKTRGQQVTLSCSPISGHRSVSWYQQTPGQGLQFLFEYFSETQRNKGNFPGRFSGRQFSNSRSEMNVSTLELGDSALYLCASSLEGNPSYNEQFFGPGTRLTVL.

This clonotype is medium-sized in the sample. A library prepared for alpha chains yielded this beta chain as an off-target read; its size is of little meaning. V and J are TRBV27 and TRBJ2-7, with D unclear. The length of the CDR3 is 14 residues. CDR1 is MNHEY and CDR2 is SMNVEV in the germline V gene (reference sequence). The V end was cut by 5 bases, the J end by 4 bases, with 15 bases between. The CDR3 region has the DNA TGTGCCAGCAGTCCGGCTCTTAATTTGTACGAGCAGTACTTC. This translates into CASSPALNLYEQYF.

This clonotype was observed many times. Being off target in a library aimed at alpha chains, this beta chain has a size of little meaning. The chain joins TRBV28 to TRBJ2-5; TRBD2 matches at 10 bases. This CDR3 spans 15 amino acids. Germline CDR1 MDHEN, CDR2 SYDVKM. The junction had 11 bases not matched to a gene; V was cut back by 7 bases and J by 6 bases. CDR3 in DNA: TGTGCCAGCACCCCCCCAGCGGGGGGGGCGAAGACCCAGTACTTC. Its protein is CASTPPAGGAKTQYF.

In its sample, this clonotype was seen many times. This beta chain lies outside the target of a library built for alpha chains; its clone size means little. The V and J genes are TRBV29-1 and TRBJ1-5; D uncertain. Germline V lookup: CDR1 SQVTM, CDR2 ANQGSEA. V was shortened by 6 bases and J by 0 bases, with 12 bases between the two germline ends. This CDR3 comprises 14 residues. CDR3 sequence reads: CSVGGRDSNQPQHF. As DNA, the CDR3 is TGCAGCGTAGGAGGACGGGATAGCAATCAGCCCCAGCATTTT.

In this sample, this clonotype turned up many times. This beta chain is an unintended read in a library built for alpha chains; its size means little. The chain's CDR3 is CASSLVVSTDEQFF. Written as DNA, the CDR3 is TGCGCCAGCAGCTTGGTGGTTAGCACCGATGAGCAGTTCTTC. The rearrangement joins TRBV5-1 to TRBJ2-1; no reliable D call. This CDR3 contains 14 residues. V was clipped by 0 bases and J by 8 bases, with 12 bases between them. In germline, CDR1 is SGHRS, CDR2 YFSETQ.